These 5 T cell receptor beta chains share one sample of origin, sequenced in a study of blood T cell repertoires in COVID-19. TCRdb's copy holds only in-frame clones and misses some; the assay was immunoSEQ multiplex PCR. This table has around 78,000 clones, 82% appearing once. The sequenced material came from peripheral blood. The receptors shown here come from a human donor in a cohort sampled during active COVID-19.

CDR3 sequence: CASSQLPGHGEKLFF. The CDR3 nucleotides read TGCGCCAGCAGCCAATTACCGGGACACGGTGAAAAACTGTTTTTT. The gene calls are TRBV4-1 and TRBJ1-4; D possibly corresponds to TRBD1 (6 bases). Trimming left V 2 bases short and J 7 bases short, with 14 bases between. This CDR3 has 15 residues. The germline V gene encodes CDR1 MGHRA and CDR2 YSYEKL.

The chain uses TRBV5-1 and TRBJ2-2, with 7 positions matching TRBD1. The V and J ends lost 3 bases and 4 bases, in that order; junction bases with no gene match: 9. CDR1 and CDR2 (germline): SGHRS, YFSETQ. The CDR3 totals 16 residues. The DNA for the CDR3 is TGCGCCAGCAGCTACAAAATACGGACAGGCACCGGGGAGCTGTTTTTT. Amino acids: CASSYKIRTGTGELFF. Full variable domain (rest looked up from reference TRBV5-1 and TRBJ2-2): KAGVTQTPRYLIKTRGQQVTLSCSPISGHRSVSWYQQTPGQGLQFLFEYFSETQRNKGNFPGRFSGRQFSNSRSEMNVSTLELGDSALYLCASSYKIRTGTGELFFGEGSRLTVL.

This sequence joins TRBV3-1 (or the pseudogene TRBV3-2) and TRBJ2-3; TRBD2 matches 8 bases. The J segment lost 5 bases and the V segment lost 2 bases, leaving 3 bases of the junction unmatched. Germline V gene lookup returns CDR1 LGHDT and CDR2 YNNKEL (reference sequence). The CDR3 runs to 14 residues. CDR3 coding DNA: TGTGCCAGCAGCCAAACGGGGGGGATAGATACGCAGTATTTT. It translates to CASSQTGGIDTQYF.

The rearrangement links TRBV3-1 (or the pseudogene TRBV3-2) to TRBJ1-6, with 9 bases fitting TRBD1. Germline lookup yields CDR1 LGHDT and CDR2 YNNKEL (reference sequence). The junction had 11 bases not matched to a gene; V was cut back by 4 bases and J by 10 bases. CDR3 length: 16 residues. CDR3 loop: CASSPQQQGARSPLHF. The CDR3 bases are TGTGCCAGCAGCCCTCAACAACAGGGGGCGCGGTCACCCCTCCACTTT.

V and J are TRBV5-5 and TRBJ1-1; 7 bases line up with TRBD1. Germline V gene data show CDR1 as SGHKS and CDR2 as YYEKEE (reference sequence). The CDR3 loop spans 14 amino acids. V dropped 3 bases and J dropped 1; count of bases not matched to a gene: 3. CDR3 coding DNA: TGTGCCAGCAGCTCTTGGACAGGGAACACTGAAGCTTTCTTT. Translated, it gives CASSSWTGNTEAFF. Combining the CDR3 with reference TRBV5-5 and TRBJ1-1 gives the whole variable domain DAGVTQSPTHLIKTRGQQVTLRCSPISGHKSVSWYQQVLGQGPQFIFQYYEKEERGRGNFPDRFSARQFPNYSSELNVNALLLGDSALYLCASSSWTGNTEAFFGQGTRLTVV.